This T cell receptor (beta chain) was observed in a study of blood T cell repertoires in COVID-19 (dated by TCRdb to 2020 to 2021). Regarding the research as a whole: Samples from collaborators originated in the United States, Italy and Spain and spanned both the acute and convalescent phases of COVID-19. The prospective study material was composed of cDNA or gDNA derived from T cells, B-cell-depleted T cells, or PBMCs. Samples came from the ongoing ImmuneRACE study (first 160 participants) plus 1,254 subjects from 6 global collaborators. Where available, HLA class I and class II types were obtained from metadata supplied by the sample provider rather than from assay-based typing. Subjects who had been exposed to COVID-19, were actively infected with it, or had recovered from it provided the deeply sampled blood TCRbeta repertoires that made up the dataset. A freely available public database, intended as a resource for researchers studying the immune response to SARS-CoV-2, is where the repertoires were released. A de-identified subject ID, COVID-19 status, age in years and sex were almost always included in the sample metadata. Findings and caveats that apply to the study as a whole: How much clinical and demographic metadata was included differed by source and by participant, and the metadata was provided uncurated.

TCRbeta CDR3 regions were amplified from genomic DNA using the immunoSEQ Assay, a bias-controlled multiplex PCR. Under the source paper's analysis protocol: Nucleated cell counts per sample were estimated from amplification of reference gene primers within the assay. To quantify the absolute abundance of each unique TCRbeta CDR3 rearrangement, sequence reads were collapsed and filtered. Productive Simpson clonality was computed per sample as the square root of Simpson's diversity index over productive rearrangements. The source is immuneACCESS, and TCRdb retained only in-frame sequences with V and J called. Part of the clones is not carried over; for the studies checked, unresolved V genes explain less than half of this, and the remainder is unexplained. V, J and clone size are taken as reported in that table, and D and trimming were inferred from the DNA itself. This sample holds some 510,000 clones; over 75% were observed only once. The ten largest clones represent 1.5% to 2% of the sample.

In the prospective study, participants were about 18 to 89 years old, resided in fewer than 25 geographic areas of the United States, and were enrolled through a virtual design. In the prospective study, cohorts were assigned on the basis of participant-reported clinical history obtained from a screening survey and a study questionnaire. For ImmuneRACE Cohort 3, a participant was defined as recovered based on two consecutive negative NP/OP PCR tests, clearance by a healthcare professional, or resolution of symptoms. In the prospective study, mobile phlebotomists collected whole blood, serum and a nasopharyngeal or oropharyngeal swab from each participant. Prospective study participants could optionally give additional blood draws and questionnaires over an approximately 2-month period. Before DNA extraction, blood samples from the prospective study were shipped at room temperature or frozen. The junction shows trimming of 5 bases on V and 7 bases on J, plus 12 bases between the germline ends. The germline V gene sets CDR1 to SGHDN and CDR2 to FVKESK. The CDR3 measures 13 amino acids from cysteine to phenylalanine. Just the 39-base CDR3 DNA is kept, in frame starting at base 1.

This clone was observed a few times. Its specific antigen is unknown. Base qualities are not at hand, and no much larger clone is one base apart. The sequencing input was PBMCs or T cells enriched from blood (not recorded which). This receptor was identified in a woman aged 40 to 50 who had recovered from COVID-19. Recombination joined TRBV14 with TRBJ2-1, and possibly TRBD2, on 6 matching bases. The nucleotide sequence reads TGTGCCAGCAGCGCCGGACTACAGAATGAGCAGTTCTTC. Its product reads: CASSAGLQNEQFF.